This entry concerns a single T cell receptor beta chain. This CDR3 contains 16 residues. Trimming pared 1 base from V and 4 bases from J, leaving 15 bases between. In germline, CDR1 is LGHNA, CDR2 YSLEER. Original analysis: Scientists estimated how many nucleated cells there were by amplifying reference gene primers. Some clones are missing from TCRdb's copy, which holds only in-frame ones; the method was immunoSEQ multiplex PCR. The D gene and trimming were derived from the DNA, and the V and J assignments and clone size from that table. The table records under 200,000 clones, just under 85% of them present only once. This sample is part of a study of blood T cell repertoires in COVID-19. Study context: The origin of the acute and convalescent COVID-19 samples was the United States, Italy and Spain. In each case, the material was cDNA or gDNA derived from T cells, B-cell-depleted T cells, or PBMCs.

Sequences were obtained from peripheral blood. The chain employs TRBV4-3 and TRBJ2-3; possible D gene TRBD2, 6 bases. This sequence was found in a man aged 35-49 years who had recovered from COVID-19. CDR3 amino acids: CASSQGIGTGADTQYF. CDR3 coding DNA: TGCGCCAGCAGCCAAGGGATCGGTACGGGAGCAGATACGCAGTATTTT.